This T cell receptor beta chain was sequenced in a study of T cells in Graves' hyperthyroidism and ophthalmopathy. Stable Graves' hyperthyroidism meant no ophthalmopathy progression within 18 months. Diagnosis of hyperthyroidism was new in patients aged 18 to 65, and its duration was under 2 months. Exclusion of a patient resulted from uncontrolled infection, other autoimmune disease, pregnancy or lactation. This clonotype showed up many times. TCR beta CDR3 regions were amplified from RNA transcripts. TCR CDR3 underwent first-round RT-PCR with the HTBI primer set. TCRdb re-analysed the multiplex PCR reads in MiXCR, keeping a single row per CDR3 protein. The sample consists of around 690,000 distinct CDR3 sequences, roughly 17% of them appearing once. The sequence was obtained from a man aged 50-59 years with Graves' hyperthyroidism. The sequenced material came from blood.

The CDR3 DNA sequence: TGTGCCACCAGTTTAGCGGGAGGACCCGATACGCAGTATTTT. Translation: CATSLAGGPDTQYF. This chain links TRBV24-1 with TRBJ2-3; 10 bases align to TRBD2. Germline lookup yields CDR1 KGHDR and CDR2 SFDVKD. V lost 6 bases to trimming and J lost 6 bases; unmatched junction nucleotides: 5. The CDR3 runs 14 residues.